The T cell receptor (beta chain) described here comes from a study of monozygotic twins with inflammatory bowel disease (dated by TCRdb to between 2018 and 2020). Regarding the complete study: A total of 28 monozygotic twin pairs were included in the full study, comprising nine German pairs (four IBD-concordant, five IBD-discordant) and 19 IBD-discordant Danish pairs. Disease-associated traits were sought mainly through comparisons between IBD patients and their genetically identical healthy co-twins within discordant pairs. Each individual had, on average, about 151 000 unique TCRalpha sequences and 181 000 unique TCRbeta sequences available for analysis.

From each donor, an approximately 2.3 ml peripheral blood sample was collected into PAXgene tubes and kept at -80 degrees C. Without T cell sorting, total RNA was isolated from whole blood using the PAXgene blood miRNA kit on an automated QIAcube. Deep TCRalpha and TCRbeta repertoire profiling with unique molecular barcoding was performed on peripheral blood of monozygotic twin pairs concordant or discordant for inflammatory bowel disease. Smoking habits were recorded for all twin pairs, and each individual was classified as a current, former or never smoker. Study-level results and caveats: Measured by the inverse Simpson index, TCRbeta repertoire diversity was lower in IBD patients than in their healthy co-twins. The analysis was unable to tell apart different T cell subtypes. Repertoire similarity did not differ between concordant and discordant twins, possibly due to limited statistical power. The results gave no support for a single strong signal or clonotype linked to IBD. Fewer clonotypes were shared with other individuals by IBD patients than by healthy twins, most markedly in patients showing signs of disease activity. Because patients were on differing immunosuppressive treatments, the repertoires may have picked up extra background noise and inter-individual variability.

Notes on this clonotype: Its recognized antigen is unknown.

Based on the germline V gene, the CDR1 and CDR2 sequences are SGHRS and YFSETQ. The CDR3 measures 13 amino acids from cysteine to phenylalanine. The DNA is not on file. Library preparation used 5' RACE. The input for every TCR library was around 4,000 ng of total RNA. For each sample, cDNA synthesis was carried out in eight separate reactions using SMARTScribe reverse transcriptase. During cDNA synthesis, unique molecular identifiers containing a 6-nucleotide sample barcode were introduced by template switching. Two nested PCRs of roughly 16 and 10 cycles amplified the TCRalpha and TCRbeta cDNA, and bead purification followed each PCR. Before amplification, the cDNA was both treated with uracil DNA-glycosylase and purified with the QIAquick PCR purification kit. The second PCR added Illumina TruSeq-compatible adapters along with sample-specific barcodes. TapeStation and Qubit were used to check library quality and concentration, and 5 to 6 ng of each library went into the pool. Pooled libraries were sequenced on an Illumina HiSeq2500 single-index Rapid Run with 2 x 100 bp reads and custom sequencing primers. Processing in the source paper ran as follows. MiGEC version 1.2.6 was used for UMI-based consensus assembly, which corrected PCR and sequencing errors. MiXCR version 2.1.1 was used for V(D)J alignment, clonotype assembly and CDR3 extraction. Normalisation of gene usage, clonotype sharing and MAIT/NKT TCR abundance was achieved by analysing the top 1000, 10 000 and 20 000 clonotypes per sample. After downsampling to 27 000 UMIs, diversity was calculated as the inverse Simpson index using the vegan R package. Paired Mann-Whitney U tests were applied to discordant twin pairs, and Benjamini-Hochberg correction was used for multiple testing. TCRdb reprocessed the reads and lists each CDR3 protein sequence as a single entry, with no DNA. The authors' filters were not applied to this entry. This sample's table lists about 300,000 distinct CDR3 sequences. The top ten hold approximately 5.4% of the sample.

The sequencing sample was made of blood. The chain links TRBV5-1 with TRBJ2-3. The clonotype originates from a human donor with ulcerative colitis or Crohn's disease, or a healthy co-twin of an affected twin (not recorded which). The CDR3 here reads CASSHLGADTQYF.